This TCR beta chain appears in the sequencing data of a study of post-analysis software for immune sequencing data. Across the whole study: There were relapsing-remitting, secondary progressive and progressive-relapsing multiple sclerosis among the disease courses included.

Libraries were made from TCR beta cDNA, and they carried unique molecular identifiers. TCRdb re-called the PCR reads with MiXCR, one entry per CDR3 protein. This sample has roughly 600,000 distinct CDR3 sequences; roughly 40% occur once, and the top ten carry over 1.5%. The sequence derives from a girl aged 5 to 17 with multiple sclerosis. The source material was blood.

The CDR3 DNA follows: TGCGCCAGCAGCTTGGCCAACGGGAGGGAAGCTTTCTTT. As protein: CASSLANGREAFF. The rearrangement joins TRBV5-1 to TRBJ1-1; D is ambiguous. Germline CDR1 and CDR2: SGHRS and YFSETQ. The CDR3 is made up of 13 amino acids. V shed 0 bases and J shed 8 bases, with 11 bases lying between them. The variable domain in full, with the rest retrieved from reference TRBV5-1 and TRBJ1-1, is KAGVTQTPRYLIKTRGQQVTLSCSPISGHRSVSWYQQTPGQGLQFLFEYFSETQRNKGNFPGRFSGRQFSNSRSEMNVSTLELGDSALYLCASSLANGREAFFGQGTRLTVV.